The sequence of this T cell receptor beta chain was determined in a study of blood T cell repertoires in COVID-19. Clones were read by immunoSEQ multiplex PCR, and TCRdb kept only the in-frame ones, dropping some. The profile shows under 200,000 clones, around nine tenths of them singletons. Germline CDR1 reads GTSNPN; CDR2 reads SVGIG (reference sequence). V lost 3 bases and J 0 bases, leaving 19 bases between the germline ends. CDR3 size: 17 residues. Material for sequencing was peripheral blood. The clonotype originates from a woman in her seventies with COVID-19, enrolled during active disease. The gene calls are TRBV30 and TRBJ2-3, with D hard to call. Written as DNA, the CDR3 is TGTGCCTGGAGCCAAATAGGTTCGATAGCTAGCACAGATACGCAGTATTTT. Translating gives CAWSQIGSIASTDTQYF.